Included here is one TCR beta chain sequence, with context. This sample stems from a study of early T cells in non-severe SARS-CoV-2 infection. Study context: Unpaired chains resulted from sequencing bulk RNA of unsorted whole blood.

Between the trimmed V and J ends, which lost 0 bases and 1 base, there was a span of 10 bases. Germline CDR1 reads LGHNA; CDR2 reads YSLEER. The CDR3 spans 15 residues. Individual cDNA molecules were tagged with unique molecular identifiers, the study reported. TCRdb used MiXCR to reprocess the 5' RACE reads, holding one entry per CDR3 protein. The sample lists tens of thousands of distinct CDR3 sequences, around 6.1% occurring once. The sequenced sample was whole blood, obtained at baseline. The TCR comes from an adult who was a healthcare worker with PCR-confirmed SARS-CoV-2 infection or an uninfected control (not recorded which). This chain links TRBV4-3 with TRBJ2-7; the D gene is possibly TRBD2 (6 bases). The CDR3 protein is CASSQESGQSYEQYF. Here the CDR3 DNA reads TGCGCCAGCAGCCAAGAGAGCGGGCAATCCTACGAGCAGTACTTC.